These 13 T cell receptor beta chains were sequenced from one sample in a study of T cells after yellow fever vaccination. TCRdb itself ran the 5' RACE reads through MiXCR, one entry per CDR3 protein. The sample consists of 150,000 or so distinct CDR3 sequences, around 7.2% of them appearing once. The sequences come from CD4+ T cells sorted from PBMCs, collected around 5 days after the first yellow fever vaccination. These receptors came from a man between 18 and 35 years old who received the YFV17D yellow fever vaccine.

A few counts support this clonotype. Relative to the germline gene, one junction end is altered; a read error may explain this. V usage is TRBV3-1 and J usage is TRBJ1-1; D unresolved. Looked up from germline, CDR1 is LGHDT and CDR2 is YNNKEL (reference sequence). The CDR3 sequence is 12 residues long. The CDR3 DNA sequence: TGTGCCAGCGGCCACCGGGGCACTGAAGCTTTCTTT. Amino acid sequence: CASGHRGTEAFF.

This clonotype was seen repeatedly, ten times or more. This rearrangement joins TRBV7-9 to TRBJ2-3; tentatively, D is TRBD1 or TRBD2 (5 bases each). CDR1 is SEHNR and CDR2 is FQNEAQ in the germline V gene (reference sequence). The ends were cut back, 6 bases at V and 0 bases at J, with 16 bases in the middle. The CDR3 length is 16 residues. The CDR3 loop reads CASSPHRDRSTDTQYF. CDR3 in DNA: TGTGCCAGCAGTCCACACCGGGACCGAAGCACAGATACGCAGTATTTT.

This clonotype was found a few times. The chain recombines TRBV5-1 with TRBJ1-1; TRBD1 might be the D (6 bases). V shed 1 base and J shed 0 bases, with 13 bases lying between them. CDR1 SGHRS and CDR2 YFSETQ come from the germline V gene. The CDR3 totals 16 residues. The CDR3 here is CASSLRSGALNTEAFF. The CDR3 bases are TGCGCCAGCAGCTTGCGTTCAGGGGCGTTGAACACTGAAGCTTTCTTT.

In this sample, this clonotype turned up many times. The CDR3 is CATKGAGNTGELFF. The CDR3 DNA sequence: TGTGCCACCAAGGGGGCCGGGAACACCGGGGAGCTGTTTTTT. The rearrangement links TRBV24-1 to TRBJ2-2, with TRBD1 identical over 7 bases. Germline V gene sequence: CDR1 KGHDR, CDR2 SFDVKD. The CDR3 extends over 14 amino acids. Unmatched junction bases numbered 3, after V lost 8 bases and J lost 1 base.

This clonotype showed up just a few times. The chain recombines TRBV4-1 with TRBJ2-5, with D perhaps TRBD1 or TRBD2 (7 bases each). V was trimmed by 1 base and J by 5 bases, leaving 17 bases between them. Germline V gene lookup returns CDR1 MGHRA and CDR2 YSYEKL. The CDR3 sequence is 16 residues long. The CDR3 sequence: CASSQAGAGGGETQYF. In nucleotides, the CDR3 is TGCGCCAGCAGCCAAGCTGGAGCAGGGGGGGGGGAGACCCAGTACTTC.

This clonotype was recorded at least ten times. This chain joins TRBV4-2 and TRBJ2-3, with 9 bases fitting TRBD2. CDR1 and CDR2 (germline): LGHNA, YNFKEQ. Trimming cost V 1 base and J 3 bases; bases outside gene matches: 2. The CDR3 covers 15 residues. This CDR3 reads CASSQGLAGTDTQYF. The CDR3 coding sequence is TGTGCCAGCAGCCAAGGGCTAGCGGGGACAGATACGCAGTATTTT.

This clonotype showed up many times. The rearrangement joins TRBV11-2 to TRBJ2-5; weak D call: TRBD2 (6 bases). Trimming stripped 1 base from V and 5 bases from J, with 17 bases between. This CDR3 region has 16 residues. CDR1 and CDR2 (germline): SGHAT, FQNNGV. Here the CDR3 DNA reads TGTGCCAGCAGCTTAGGCCCCCGGACTACTACGGAGACCCAGTACTTC. Amino acid sequence: CASSLGPRTTTETQYF.

This clonotype was observed at least ten times. CDR3 nucleotides: TGTGCCAGCAGCTTAGCGCTGGGGATCGCGGGAGCCAAAAACATTCAGTACTTC. This gives the protein CASSLALGIAGAKNIQYF. The rearrangement links TRBV11-1 to TRBJ2-4, with D perhaps TRBD2 (5 bases). This CDR3 is built from 18 residues. Germline CDR1 SGHAT, CDR2 FQDESV (reference sequence). Trimming pared 0 bases from V and 0 bases from J, leaving 15 bases between.

In this sample, this clonotype turned up many times. The chain uses TRBV3-2 and TRBJ2-7; no DNA check was done on the table's D call, TRBD1. TRBV3-2 is noted as a pseudogene. This CDR3 comprises 15 residues. This CDR3 is CASSQDTGLGYEQYF. The CDR3, as DNA: TGTGCCAGCAGCCAAGATACGGGGCTCGGCTACGAGCAGTACTTC.

The J gene is TRBJ1-2, the V gene TRBV18; D is undetermined. The CDR3 extends over 13 amino acids. The germline V and J ends were trimmed by 3 bases and 3 bases, with 8 bases remaining between them. Germline V lookup: CDR1 KGHSH, CDR2 LQKENI. CDR3 nucleotides: TGTGCCAGCTCACCCGCTCTGTACTATGGCTACACCTTC. Translated: CASSPALYYGYTF.

In its sample, this clonotype was seen many times. The chain uses TRBV18 and TRBJ1-2, with D possibly being TRBD1 (6 bases). The germline V gene encodes CDR1 KGHSH and CDR2 LQKENI. The CDR3 length is 15 residues. V dropped 2 bases and J dropped 4 bases, with 14 bases sitting between them. Written as DNA, the CDR3 is TGTGCCAGCTCACCAACTAGAGGACAGCTCTATGGCTACACCTTC. Translated: CASSPTRGQLYGYTF. The variable domain in full, completed from reference TRBV18 and TRBJ1-2, reads NAGVMQNPRHLVRRRGQEARLRCSPMKGHSHVYWYRQLPEEGLKFMVYLQKENIIDESGMPKERFSAEFPKEGPSILRIQQVVRGDSAAYFCASSPTRGQLYGYTFGSGTRLTVV.

On this clonotype itself: A much larger clonotype is one base distant, so this may be a read error. The V call is TRBV5-1, the J call TRBJ1-1; D is ambiguous. V shed 0 bases and J shed 7 bases, with 13 bases lying between them. The germline CDR1 and CDR2 sequences are SGHRS and YFSETQ. This CDR3 has 14 amino acids. The CDR3 DNA follows: TGCGCCAGCAGCTTGGAGGTGATATGGAATGAAGCTTTCTTT. This translates into CASSLEVIWNEAFF. The whole variable domain, filled in from reference TRBV5-1 and TRBJ1-1, reads KAGVTQTPRYLIKTRGQQVTLSCSPISGHRSVSWYQQTPGQGLQFLFEYFSETQRNKGNFPGRFSGRQFSNSRSEMNVSTLELGDSALYLCASSLEVIWNEAFFGQGTRLTVV.

This clonotype was seen more than once but under ten times. The rearrangement links TRBV12-5 to TRBJ1-6; D is possibly TRBD1 (5 bases). V dropped 4 bases and J dropped 4 bases, with 14 bases sitting between them. This CDR3 is built from 16 residues. Germline assignment: CDR1 LGHNT and CDR2 FRNRAP. CDR3 sequence (DNA): TGTGCTAGTGGTTCGCTCGCGGGGGGTTATAATTCACCCCTCCACTTT. It translates to CASGSLAGGYNSPLHF.